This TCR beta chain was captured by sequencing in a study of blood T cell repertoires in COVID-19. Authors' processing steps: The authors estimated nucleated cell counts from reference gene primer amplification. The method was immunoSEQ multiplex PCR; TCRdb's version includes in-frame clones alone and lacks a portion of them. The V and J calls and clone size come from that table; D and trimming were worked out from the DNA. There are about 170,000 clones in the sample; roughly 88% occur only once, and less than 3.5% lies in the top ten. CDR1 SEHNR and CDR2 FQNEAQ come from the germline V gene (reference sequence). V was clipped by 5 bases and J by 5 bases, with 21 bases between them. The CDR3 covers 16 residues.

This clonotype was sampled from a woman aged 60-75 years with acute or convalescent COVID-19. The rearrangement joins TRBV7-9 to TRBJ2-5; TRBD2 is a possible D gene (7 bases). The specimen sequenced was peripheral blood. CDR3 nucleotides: TGTGCCAGCAGCCCCAGCGTGGGGGGGCCCGGGGAGACCCAGTACTTC. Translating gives CASSPSVGGPGETQYF.